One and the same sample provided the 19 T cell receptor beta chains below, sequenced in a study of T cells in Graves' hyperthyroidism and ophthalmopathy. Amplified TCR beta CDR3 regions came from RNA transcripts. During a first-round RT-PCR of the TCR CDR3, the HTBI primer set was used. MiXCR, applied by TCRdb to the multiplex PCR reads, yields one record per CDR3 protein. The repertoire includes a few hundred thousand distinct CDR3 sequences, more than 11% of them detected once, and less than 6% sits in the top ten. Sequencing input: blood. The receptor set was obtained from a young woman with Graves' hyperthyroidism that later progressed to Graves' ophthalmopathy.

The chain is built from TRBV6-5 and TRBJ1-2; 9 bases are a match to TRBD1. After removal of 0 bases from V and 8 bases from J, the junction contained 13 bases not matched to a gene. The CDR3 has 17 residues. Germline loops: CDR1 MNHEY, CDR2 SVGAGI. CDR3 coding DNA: TGTGCCAGCAGTTACTCAGGGACAGGGCCCTTGGTGGGAGGCTACACCTTC. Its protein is CASSYSGTGPLVGGYTF.

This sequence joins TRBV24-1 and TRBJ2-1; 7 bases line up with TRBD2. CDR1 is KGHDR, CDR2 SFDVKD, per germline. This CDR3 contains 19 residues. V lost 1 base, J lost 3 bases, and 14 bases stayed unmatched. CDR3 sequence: CATSDFSGREGGNYNEQFF. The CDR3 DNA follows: TGTGCCACCAGTGATTTCTCAGGGAGGGAGGGAGGGAACTACAATGAGCAGTTCTTC.

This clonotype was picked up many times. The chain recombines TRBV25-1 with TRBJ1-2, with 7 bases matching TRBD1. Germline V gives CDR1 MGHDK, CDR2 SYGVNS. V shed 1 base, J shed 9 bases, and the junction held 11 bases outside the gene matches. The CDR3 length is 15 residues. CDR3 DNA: TGTGCCAGCAGTGAATCGAGGGGGACAGTGTCAAGCTACACCTTC. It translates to CASSESRGTVSSYTF.

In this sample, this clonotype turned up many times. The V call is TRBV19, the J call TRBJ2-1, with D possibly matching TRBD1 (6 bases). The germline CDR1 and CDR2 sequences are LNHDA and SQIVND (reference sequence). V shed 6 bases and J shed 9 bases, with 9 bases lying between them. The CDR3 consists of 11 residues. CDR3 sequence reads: CASSHRAEQFF. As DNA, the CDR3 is TGTGCCAGTAGCCACAGGGCTGAGCAGTTCTTC.

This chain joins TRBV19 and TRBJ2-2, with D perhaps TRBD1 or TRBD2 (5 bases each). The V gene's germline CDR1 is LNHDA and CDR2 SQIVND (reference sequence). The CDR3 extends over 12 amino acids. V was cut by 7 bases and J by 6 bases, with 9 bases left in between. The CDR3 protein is CASMGVPGELFF. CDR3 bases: TGTGCCAGTATGGGGGTACCCGGGGAGCTGTTTTTT.

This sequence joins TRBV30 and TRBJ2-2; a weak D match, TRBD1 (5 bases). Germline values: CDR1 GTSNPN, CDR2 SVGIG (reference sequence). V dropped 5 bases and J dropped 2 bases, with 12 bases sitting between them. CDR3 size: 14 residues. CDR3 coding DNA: TGTGCCTGGGGGGCCCATAGTAACACCGGGGAGCTGTTTTTT. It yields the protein CAWGAHSNTGELFF.

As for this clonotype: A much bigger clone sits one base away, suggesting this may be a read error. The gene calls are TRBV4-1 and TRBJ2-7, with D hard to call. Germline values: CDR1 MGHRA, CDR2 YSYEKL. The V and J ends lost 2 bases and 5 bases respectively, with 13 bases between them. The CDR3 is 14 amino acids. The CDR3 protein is CASSQPTASNEQYF. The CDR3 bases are TGCGCCAGCAGCCAACCGACGGCATCTAACGAGCAGTACTTC.

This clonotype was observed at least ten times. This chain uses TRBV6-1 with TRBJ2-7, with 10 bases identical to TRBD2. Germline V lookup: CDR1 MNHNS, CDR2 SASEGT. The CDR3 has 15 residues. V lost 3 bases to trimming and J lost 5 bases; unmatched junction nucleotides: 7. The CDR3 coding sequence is TGTGCCAGCAGTGACGACAGGACTAGCGGAGACGAGCAGTACTTC. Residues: CASSDDRTSGDEQYF.

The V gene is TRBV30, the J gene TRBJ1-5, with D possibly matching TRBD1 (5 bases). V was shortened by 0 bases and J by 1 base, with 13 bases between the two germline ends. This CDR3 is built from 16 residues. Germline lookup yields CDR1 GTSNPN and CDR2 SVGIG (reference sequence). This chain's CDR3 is CAWSVTSGISNQPQHF. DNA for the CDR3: TGTGCCTGGAGTGTGACCTCAGGGATCAGCAATCAGCCCCAGCATTTT.

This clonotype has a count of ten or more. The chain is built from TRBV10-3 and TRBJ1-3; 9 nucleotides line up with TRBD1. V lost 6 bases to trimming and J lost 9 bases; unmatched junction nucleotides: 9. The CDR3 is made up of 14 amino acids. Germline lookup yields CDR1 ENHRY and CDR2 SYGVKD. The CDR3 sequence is CAISGTGLGGTIYF. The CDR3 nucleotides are TGTGCCATCAGCGGGACAGGGCTGGGTGGCACCATATATTTT.

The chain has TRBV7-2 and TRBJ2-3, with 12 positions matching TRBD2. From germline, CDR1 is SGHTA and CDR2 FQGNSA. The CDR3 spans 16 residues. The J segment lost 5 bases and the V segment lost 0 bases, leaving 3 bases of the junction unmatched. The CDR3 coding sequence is TGTGCCAGCAGCTTAGCCGGACTAGCGGGACAAGATACGCAGTATTTT. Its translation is CASSLAGLAGQDTQYF. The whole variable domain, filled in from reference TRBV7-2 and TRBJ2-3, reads GAGVSQSPSNKVTEKGKDVELRCDPISGHTALYWYRQSLGQGLEFLIYFQGNSAPDKSGLPSDRFSAERTGGSVSTLTIQRTQQEDSAVYLCASSLAGLAGQDTQYFGPGTRLTVL.

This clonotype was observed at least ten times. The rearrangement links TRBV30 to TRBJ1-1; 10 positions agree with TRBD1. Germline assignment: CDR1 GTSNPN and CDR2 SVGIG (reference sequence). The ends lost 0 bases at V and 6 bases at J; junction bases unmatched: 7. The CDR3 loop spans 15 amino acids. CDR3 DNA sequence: TGTGCCTGGAGTGTAGGGACAGGGGTAACCGCTGAAGCTTTCTTT. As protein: CAWSVGTGVTAEAFF.

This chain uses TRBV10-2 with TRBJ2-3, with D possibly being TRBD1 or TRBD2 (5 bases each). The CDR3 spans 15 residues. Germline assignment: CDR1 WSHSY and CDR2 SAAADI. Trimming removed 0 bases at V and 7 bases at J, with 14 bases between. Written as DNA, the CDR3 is TGCGCCAGCAGTGAGTCTGGCAGGGCGGGTTATACGCAGTATTTT. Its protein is CASSESGRAGYTQYF.

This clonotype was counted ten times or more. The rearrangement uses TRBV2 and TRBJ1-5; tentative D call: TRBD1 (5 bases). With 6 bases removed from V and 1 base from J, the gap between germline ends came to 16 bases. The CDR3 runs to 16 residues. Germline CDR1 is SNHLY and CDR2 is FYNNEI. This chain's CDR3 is CASRAGTASSNQPQHF. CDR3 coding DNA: TGTGCCAGCAGGGCTGGGACGGCGTCAAGCAATCAGCCCCAGCATTTT. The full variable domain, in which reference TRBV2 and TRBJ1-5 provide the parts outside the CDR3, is EPEVTQTPSHQVTQMGQEVILRCVPISNHLYFYWYRQILGQKVEFLVSFYNNEISEKSEIFDDQFSVERPDGSNFTLKIRSTKLEDSAMYFCASRAGTASSNQPQHFGDGTRLSIL.

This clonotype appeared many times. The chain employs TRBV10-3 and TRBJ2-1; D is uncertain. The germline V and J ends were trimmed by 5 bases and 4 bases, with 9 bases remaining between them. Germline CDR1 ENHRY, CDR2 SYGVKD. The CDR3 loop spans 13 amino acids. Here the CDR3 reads CAISSISYNEQFF. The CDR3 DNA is TGTGCCATCAGTAGTATCTCGTACAATGAGCAGTTCTTC.

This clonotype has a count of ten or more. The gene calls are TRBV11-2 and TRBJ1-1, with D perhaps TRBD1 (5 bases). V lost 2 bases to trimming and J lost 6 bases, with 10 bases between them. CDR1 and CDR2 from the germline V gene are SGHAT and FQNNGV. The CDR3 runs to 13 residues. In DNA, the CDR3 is TGTGCCAGCAGCTTACCGTCGGGGGCTGAAGCTTTCTTT. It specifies CASSLPSGAEAFF.

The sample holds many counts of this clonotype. CDR3 nucleotides: TGTGCCAGCAGTGACGTGGGCGGGATCGGGGTAAGAGATACGCAGTATTTT. This encodes CASSDVGGIGVRDTQYF. The V call is TRBV2, the J call TRBJ2-3; a weak D match, TRBD2 (6 bases). The CDR3 has 17 residues. Germline CDR1 SNHLY, CDR2 FYNNEI. Trimming pared 3 bases from V and 5 bases from J, leaving 21 bases between.

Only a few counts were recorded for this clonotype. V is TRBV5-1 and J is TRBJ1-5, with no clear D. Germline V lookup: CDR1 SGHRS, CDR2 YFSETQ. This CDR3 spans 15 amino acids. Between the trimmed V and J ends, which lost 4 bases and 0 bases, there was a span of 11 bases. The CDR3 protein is CASSPDVDSNQPQHF. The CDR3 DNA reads TGCGCCAGCAGCCCGGACGTTGATAGCAATCAGCCCCAGCATTTT.

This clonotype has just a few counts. The CDR3 sequence is CASSEEDRGGQYF. The CDR3 DNA sequence: TGTGCCAGCAGTGAAGAGGACAGGGGTGGGCAGTACTTC. The V gene is TRBV6-1, the J gene TRBJ2-7; 9 bases align to TRBD1. The CDR3 has 13 residues. V lost 1 base and J lost 9; bases outside the gene matches: 4. The germline V gene encodes CDR1 MNHNS and CDR2 SASEGT.